A selection of T cell receptor beta chains follows, all from one sample in a study of blood T cells in healthy people across ages. Using its own MiXCR run on the 5' RACE reads, TCRdb lists one record per CDR3 protein. The sample carries about 900,000 distinct CDR3 sequences, around 62% recorded once. Sequencing was done on a sample of blood. The receptors come from a man aged 25-45 years in good health. Both conserved end residues are trimmed from each CDR3.

v_gene: TRBV4-3
CDR3aa: ASSRGVGADTQY

v_gene: TRBV7-3
CDR3aa: ASSAGLAEHDTQY

v_gene: TRBV5-5
CDR3aa: ASSHGTGNRGYT

v_gene: TRBV9
CDR3aa: ASSVGLLYNEQF

v_gene: TRBV6-5
CDR3aa: ASSGPGQGNNEQF

v_gene: TRBV14
CDR3aa: ASSRAMTRPVGTQY

v_gene: TRBV27
CDR3aa: ASGWGGGYT

v_gene: TRBV15
CDR3aa: ATSRPQTHTEAF

v_gene: TRBV29-1
CDR3aa: SAALDTDTQY

v_gene: TRBV20-1
CDR3aa: SASADGPKTQY

v_gene: TRBV5-1
CDR3aa: ASSNDRGATNEQF

v_gene: TRBV7-8
CDR3aa: ASSLLPTGGNYGYT

v_gene: TRBV11-3
CDR3aa: ASSFSATYEQF

v_gene: TRBV6-6
CDR3aa: ASRDRLLLNSPLH

v_gene: TRBV20-1
CDR3aa: SAWGGLTYNEQF

v_gene: TRBV27
CDR3aa: ASSPGPGYNEQF

v_gene: TRBV7-3
CDR3aa: ASSKDRDGGNIQY

v_gene: TRBV20-1
CDR3aa: SARDRAVYNEQF

v_gene: TRBV6-2/TRBV6-3
CDR3aa: ASWGTFRHGYT

v_gene: TRBV6-2/TRBV6-3
CDR3aa: ASSPRQRGTTYNEQF

v_gene: TRBV14
CDR3aa: ASSQVGPDEQF

v_gene: TRBV27
CDR3aa: ASRDGGGASETQY

v_gene: TRBV6-5
CDR3aa: ASSYSDRLFYEQY

v_gene: TRBV28
CDR3aa: ASSCTPGTGCDRSSYEQY

v_gene: TRBV20-1
CDR3aa: SARPSGSGANVLT

v_gene: TRBV6-6
CDR3aa: ASRDRGLTDTQY

v_gene: TRBV9
CDR3aa: ASSVGGSRETQY

v_gene: TRBV6-1
CDR3aa: AGLDTVNQDTQY

v_gene: TRBV5-6
CDR3aa: ASSCWTQY

v_gene: TRBV2
CDR3aa: ASSSQGAGQPQH

v_gene: TRBV4-3
CDR3aa: ASSQEAPSSTDTQY

v_gene: TRBV12-3/TRBV12-4
CDR3aa: ASSLAPDRAQETQY

v_gene: TRBV5-1
CDR3aa: ASRTGTNPYNEQF

v_gene: TRBV5-1
CDR3aa: ASSLDSGDTQY

v_gene: TRBV12-3/TRBV12-4
CDR3aa: ASSFYTAYTDTQY

v_gene: TRBV11-2
CDR3aa: ASSRGANEQY

v_gene: TRBV4-3
CDR3aa: ASSQDRGRVETQY

v_gene: TRBV20-1
CDR3aa: SARGGGGLFQPQH

v_gene: TRBV28
CDR3aa: ASSLGAGADTQY

v_gene: TRBV4-3
CDR3aa: ASSSSPWDNEKLF

v_gene: TRBV28
CDR3aa: ASSPSRLAVTYEQY

v_gene: TRBV24-1
CDR3aa: ATSPGQSALYEQY

v_gene: TRBV4-2
CDR3aa: AAGTGGFNEQF

v_gene: TRBV7-2
CDR3aa: ASSVSGGDYEQY

v_gene: TRBV2
CDR3aa: ASSPQPRGDQETQY

v_gene: TRBV28
CDR3aa: ASSPDREVTDTQY